This entry is about one T cell receptor beta chain. Its antigen is as yet unknown. The sample belongs to a study of identical twins. General observations from the study: Models underpredicted monozygotic twin sharing of out-of-frame TCR alpha. Low generation-probability sequences were in excess among twin-shared out-of-frame alpha sequences. Analyses of zero insertions could, in part, be confounded by invariant MAIT and iNKT cells.

CDR1 and CDR2 from the germline V gene are SGHVS and FNYEAQ. V gave up 5 bases and J gave up 8 bases, with 13 bases separating them. This CDR3 has 13 residues. MiXCR, run by TCRdb on the 5' RACE reads, gives a single entry per CDR3 protein. The sample comprises about 570,000 distinct CDR3 sequences, just under 10% of which are singletons, and roughly 3% rests with the top ten. Separately, the same data were catalogued under a study of yellow fever vaccine responses in identical twins.

This sequence was found in a woman under 30 in good health. Source material: PBMCs. V and J are TRBV7-6 and TRBJ2-4, with unresolved D. The CDR3 spells CASSPLRGDIQYF. For the CDR3, the DNA is TGTGCCAGCAGCCCCCTACGTGGGGACATTCAGTACTTC.